This is a list of T cell receptor beta chains from one sample in a study of cytomegalovirus exposure and HLA in healthy donors. Some clones are missing from TCRdb's copy, which holds only in-frame ones; the method was immunoSEQ multiplex PCR. The sample holds 55,000 to 80,000 clones, about 94% seen once. The source material was PBMCs. Receptors were obtained from a man aged 18 to 35 in good health and CMV-seropositive. The CDR3 runs from the conserved cysteine through the conserved F or W. Fields, in order: CDR3 protein, CDR3 DNA, V gene, J gene, D gene, clone size. The D gene is left open where the match is weak. Clone size is shown for a subset of rows, as once, few, many or a class of expanded clone.

cdr3_aa: CASSQDPLAKNIQYF
cdr3_nt: TGCGCCAGCAGCCAAGATCCACTAGCCAAAAACATTCAGTACTTC
v_call: TRBV4-1
j_call: TRBJ2-4
d_call: NA
clone_size: once

cdr3_aa: CASSPGTSGGETQYF
cdr3_nt: TGTGCCAGCAGCCCCGGGACTAGCGGGGGAGAGACCCAGTACTTC
v_call: TRBV5-6
j_call: TRBJ2-5
d_call: TRBD2
clone_size: NA

cdr3_aa: CASRLAGSYEQYF
cdr3_nt: TGTGCCAGCAGACTAGCGGGGTCCTACGAGCAGTACTTC
v_call: TRBV2
j_call: TRBJ2-7
d_call: TRBD2
clone_size: NA

cdr3_aa: CSAWTALEAFF
cdr3_nt: TGCAGTGCCTGGACAGCGCTTGAAGCTTTCTTT
v_call: TRBV20-1
j_call: TRBJ1-1
d_call: NA
clone_size: NA

cdr3_aa: CASEGDRRETQYF
cdr3_nt: TGTGCCAGCGAGGGGGACCGCCGGGAGACCCAGTACTTC
v_call: TRBV11-2
j_call: TRBJ2-5
d_call: NA
clone_size: NA

cdr3_aa: CAWSPGTEYNEQFF
cdr3_nt: TGTGCCTGGAGTCCCGGGACAGAATACAATGAGCAGTTCTTC
v_call: TRBV30
j_call: TRBJ2-1
d_call: TRBD1
clone_size: NA

cdr3_aa: CASSQSWAGGLDEQFF
cdr3_nt: TGTGCCAGCAGCCAGAGTTGGGCGGGAGGGTTGGATGAGCAGTTCTTC
v_call: TRBV4-2
j_call: TRBJ2-1
d_call: TRBD2
clone_size: NA

cdr3_aa: CASSPVQGAGTEAFF
cdr3_nt: TGCGCCAGCAGCCCCGTACAGGGGGCTGGCACTGAAGCTTTCTTT
v_call: TRBV4-1
j_call: TRBJ1-1
d_call: TRBD1
clone_size: NA

cdr3_aa: CASGGTSGGSSYNEQFF
cdr3_nt: TGTGCCAGCGGCGGGACTAGCGGGGGCTCCTCCTACAATGAGCAGTTCTTC
v_call: TRBV28
j_call: TRBJ2-1
d_call: TRBD2
clone_size: NA

cdr3_aa: CASSFSSRTFSYEQYF
cdr3_nt: TGTGCCAGCAGTTTTTCGTCGCGGACATTCTCCTACGAGCAGTACTTC
v_call: TRBV28
j_call: TRBJ2-7
d_call: NA
clone_size: few

cdr3_aa: CASSSRDRGNTEAFF
cdr3_nt: TGTGCCAGCAGTAGCCGGGACAGGGGGAACACTGAAGCTTTCTTT
v_call: TRBV6-5
j_call: TRBJ1-1
d_call: TRBD1
clone_size: NA

cdr3_aa: CASSLAPGELFF
cdr3_nt: TGTGCCAGCAGCTTAGCCCCTGGGGAGCTGTTTTTT
v_call: TRBV11-2
j_call: TRBJ2-2
d_call: NA
clone_size: NA

cdr3_aa: CASSSGTARSVDTQYF
cdr3_nt: TGTGCCAGCAGCTCCGGGACAGCACGAAGTGTGGATACGCAGTATTTT
v_call: TRBV9
j_call: TRBJ2-3
d_call: TRBD1
clone_size: NA

cdr3_aa: CASRQGRYGYTF
cdr3_nt: TGTGCCAGCAGACAGGGAAGGTACGGCTACACCTTC
v_call: TRBV6-5
j_call: TRBJ1-2
d_call: NA
clone_size: NA

cdr3_aa: CASSFRGRDNQPQHF
cdr3_nt: TGTGCCAGCAGTTTTCGTGGACGGGACAATCAGCCCCAGCATTTT
v_call: TRBV28
j_call: TRBJ1-5
d_call: NA
clone_size: NA

cdr3_aa: CASSQVKGMYGYTF
cdr3_nt: TGCGCCAGCAGCCAAGTAAAGGGGATGTATGGCTACACCTTC
v_call: TRBV4-1
j_call: TRBJ1-2
d_call: NA
clone_size: NA

cdr3_aa: CASSQDQGQGSPGELFF
cdr3_nt: TGTGCCAGCAGCCAAGACCAGGGACAGGGGAGCCCCGGGGAGCTGTTTTTT
v_call: TRBV4-2
j_call: TRBJ2-2
d_call: TRBD1
clone_size: once

cdr3_aa: CASSPEGLRTDTQYF
cdr3_nt: TGTGCCAGTAGTCCCGAAGGACTGCGCACAGATACGCAGTATTTT
v_call: TRBV19
j_call: TRBJ2-3
d_call: NA
clone_size: NA

cdr3_aa: CASGTGAYNEQFF
cdr3_nt: TGTGCCAGCGGGACAGGGGCGTACAATGAGCAGTTCTTC
v_call: TRBV7-2
j_call: TRBJ2-1
d_call: TRBD1
clone_size: NA

cdr3_aa: CASSRGRDRGYSGNTIYF
cdr3_nt: TGCGCCAGCAGCCGGGGGAGAGACAGGGGCTACTCTGGAAACACCATATATTTT
v_call: TRBV4-1
j_call: TRBJ1-3
d_call: TRBD1
clone_size: NA

cdr3_aa: CASSTRDAETYEQYF
cdr3_nt: TGTGCCAGCAGTACGAGGGATGCCGAGACCTACGAGCAGTACTTC
v_call: TRBV27
j_call: TRBJ2-7
d_call: NA
clone_size: NA

cdr3_aa: CASSESSDRVVETQYF
cdr3_nt: TGCGCCAGCAGTGAGTCTTCTGACAGGGTAGTTGAGACCCAGTACTTC
v_call: TRBV10-1
j_call: TRBJ2-5
d_call: TRBD1
clone_size: NA

cdr3_aa: CASSQDGGNTEAFF
cdr3_nt: TGCGCCAGCAGCCAAGACGGAGGGAACACTGAAGCTTTCTTT
v_call: TRBV4-1
j_call: TRBJ1-1
d_call: NA
clone_size: NA

cdr3_aa: CASSLVLAGGPGSTDTQYF
cdr3_nt: TGCGCCAGCAGCTTGGTTTTAGCGGGGGGGCCGGGGAGCACAGATACGCAGTATTTT
v_call: TRBV5-1
j_call: TRBJ2-3
d_call: TRBD2
clone_size: NA

cdr3_aa: CASSNQGLYQETQYF
cdr3_nt: TGTGCCAGCAGTAACCAGGGACTGTACCAAGAGACCCAGTACTTC
v_call: TRBV2
j_call: TRBJ2-5
d_call: NA
clone_size: NA

cdr3_aa: CATSRDPSAGETQYF
cdr3_nt: TGTGCCACCAGCAGAGATCCATCGGCCGGGGAGACCCAGTACTTC
v_call: TRBV15
j_call: TRBJ2-5
d_call: NA
clone_size: NA

cdr3_aa: CASSSIARTGTTYEQYF
cdr3_nt: TGTGCCAGCAGCTCAATCGCAAGGACAGGTACAACCTACGAGCAGTACTTC
v_call: TRBV2
j_call: TRBJ2-7
d_call: TRBD1
clone_size: NA

cdr3_aa: CASSNRGRELFF
cdr3_nt: TGTGCCAGCTCAAACAGGGGACGGGAGCTGTTTTTT
v_call: TRBV18
j_call: TRBJ2-2
d_call: TRBD1
clone_size: NA

cdr3_aa: CSVYGTSGNNEQFF
cdr3_nt: TGCAGCGTTTACGGGACTAGCGGAAACAATGAGCAGTTCTTC
v_call: TRBV29-1
j_call: TRBJ2-1
d_call: TRBD2
clone_size: once

cdr3_aa: CASSTSVSHTQYF
cdr3_nt: TGTGCCAGCAGCACCTCGGTGAGCCATACGCAGTATTTT
v_call: TRBV7-3
j_call: TRBJ2-3
d_call: NA
clone_size: NA

cdr3_aa: CASSIGRQRVTYNEQFF
cdr3_nt: TGTGCCAGTAGTATAGGCCGACAGCGCGTCACCTACAATGAGCAGTTCTTC
v_call: TRBV19
j_call: TRBJ2-1
d_call: NA
clone_size: NA

cdr3_aa: CASSLLASGQGNLVDTQYF
cdr3_nt: TGCGCCAGCAGCCTTTTAGCCTCGGGACAGGGCAATTTGGTAGATACGCAGTATTTT
v_call: TRBV4-1
j_call: TRBJ2-3
d_call: TRBD1
clone_size: NA

cdr3_aa: CASSFPPLAGIPSRQYF
cdr3_nt: TGTGCCAGCAGCTTCCCCCCACTAGCGGGTATTCCTTCCCGGCAGTACTTC
v_call: TRBV7-6
j_call: TRBJ2-7
d_call: TRBD2
clone_size: NA

cdr3_aa: CASTWGRGGETQYF
cdr3_nt: TGTGCCAGCACGTGGGGCAGGGGAGGGGAGACCCAGTACTTC
v_call: TRBV2
j_call: TRBJ2-5
d_call: NA
clone_size: NA

cdr3_aa: CASSLLGTGVFGELFF
cdr3_nt: TGTGCCAGCAGTTTATTAGGGACAGGGGTATTCGGGGAGCTGTTTTTT
v_call: TRBV27
j_call: TRBJ2-2
d_call: TRBD1
clone_size: NA

cdr3_aa: CASSDRAFHEQYF
cdr3_nt: TGTGCCAGCAGTGACAGGGCTTTCCACGAGCAGTACTTC
v_call: TRBV2
j_call: TRBJ2-7
d_call: NA
clone_size: NA

cdr3_aa: CASSSTDGFYEQYF
cdr3_nt: TGTGCCAGCAGCTCGACAGACGGATTCTACGAGCAGTACTTC
v_call: TRBV11-2
j_call: TRBJ2-7
d_call: NA
clone_size: NA

cdr3_aa: CASSQDLGGGSTDTQYF
cdr3_nt: TGTGCCAGCAGCCAAGACTTGGGGGGGGGTAGCACAGATACGCAGTATTTT
v_call: TRBV4-2
j_call: TRBJ2-3
d_call: TRBD2
clone_size: few

cdr3_aa: CASSLGIYEQYF
cdr3_nt: TGTGCCAGCAGCCTCGGGATCTACGAGCAGTACTTC
v_call: TRBV6-5
j_call: TRBJ2-7
d_call: NA
clone_size: NA

cdr3_aa: CASSQQRRLAGPGTGELFF
cdr3_nt: TGCGCCAGCAGCCAACAACGCCGACTAGCGGGTCCGGGGACCGGGGAGCTGTTTTTT
v_call: TRBV4-1
j_call: TRBJ2-2
d_call: TRBD2
clone_size: NA